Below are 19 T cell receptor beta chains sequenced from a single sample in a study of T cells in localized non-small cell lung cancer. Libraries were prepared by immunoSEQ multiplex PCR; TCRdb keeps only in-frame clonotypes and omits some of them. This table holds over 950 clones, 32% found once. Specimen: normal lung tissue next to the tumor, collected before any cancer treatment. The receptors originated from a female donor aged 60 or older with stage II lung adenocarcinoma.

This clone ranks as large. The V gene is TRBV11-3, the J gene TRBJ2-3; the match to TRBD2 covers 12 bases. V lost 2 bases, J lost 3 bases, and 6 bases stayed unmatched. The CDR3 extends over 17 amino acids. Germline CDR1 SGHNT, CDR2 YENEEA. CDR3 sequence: CASSLRLAGGPTDTQYF. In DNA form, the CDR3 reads TGTGCCAGCAGCTTACGGCTAGCGGGGGGGCCAACAGATACGCAGTATTTT.

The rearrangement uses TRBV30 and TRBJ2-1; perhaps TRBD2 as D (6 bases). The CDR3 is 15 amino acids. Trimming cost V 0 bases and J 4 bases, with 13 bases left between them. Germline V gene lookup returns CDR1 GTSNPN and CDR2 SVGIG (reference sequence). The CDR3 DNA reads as TGTGCCTGGAGTGTATCGGAGGGCGGGTACAATGAGCAGTTCTTC. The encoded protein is CAWSVSEGGYNEQFF.

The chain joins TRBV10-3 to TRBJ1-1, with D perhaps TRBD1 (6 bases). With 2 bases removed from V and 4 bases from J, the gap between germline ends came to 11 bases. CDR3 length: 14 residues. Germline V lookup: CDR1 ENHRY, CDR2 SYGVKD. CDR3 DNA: TGTGCCATCAGTGAGCCAACAGGGTTCACTGAAGCTTTCTTT. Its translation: CAISEPTGFTEAFF.

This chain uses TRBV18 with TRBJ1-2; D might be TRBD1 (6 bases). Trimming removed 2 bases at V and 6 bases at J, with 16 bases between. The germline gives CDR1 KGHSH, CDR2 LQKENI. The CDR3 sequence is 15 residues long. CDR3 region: CASSPFEGVVDGYTF. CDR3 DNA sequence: TGTGCCAGCTCACCATTCGAGGGGGTGGTAGATGGCTACACCTTC. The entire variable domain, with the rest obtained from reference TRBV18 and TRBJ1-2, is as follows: NAGVMQNPRHLVRRRGQEARLRCSPMKGHSHVYWYRQLPEEGLKFMVYLQKENIIDESGMPKERFSAEFPKEGPSILRIQQVVRGDSAAYFCASSPFEGVVDGYTFGSGTRLTVV.

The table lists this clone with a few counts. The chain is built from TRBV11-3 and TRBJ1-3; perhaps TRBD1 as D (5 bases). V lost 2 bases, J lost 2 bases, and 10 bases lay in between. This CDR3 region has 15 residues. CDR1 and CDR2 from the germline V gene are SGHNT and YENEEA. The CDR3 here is CASSLQGSAGNTIYF. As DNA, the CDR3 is TGTGCCAGCAGCTTACAGGGCTCCGCTGGAAACACCATATATTTT.

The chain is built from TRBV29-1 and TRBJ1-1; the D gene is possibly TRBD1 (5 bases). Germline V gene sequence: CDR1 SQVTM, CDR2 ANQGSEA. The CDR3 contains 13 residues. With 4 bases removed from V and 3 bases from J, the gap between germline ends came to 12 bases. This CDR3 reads CSVGEAGHTEAFF. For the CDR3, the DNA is TGCAGCGTTGGTGAGGCAGGGCACACTGAAGCTTTCTTT.

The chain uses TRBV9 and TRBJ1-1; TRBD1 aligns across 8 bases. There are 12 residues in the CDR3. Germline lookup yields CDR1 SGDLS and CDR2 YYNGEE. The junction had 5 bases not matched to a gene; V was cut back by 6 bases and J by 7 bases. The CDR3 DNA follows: TGTGCCAGCACCGGACAGGGAAATGAAGCTTTCTTT. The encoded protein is CASTGQGNEAFF.

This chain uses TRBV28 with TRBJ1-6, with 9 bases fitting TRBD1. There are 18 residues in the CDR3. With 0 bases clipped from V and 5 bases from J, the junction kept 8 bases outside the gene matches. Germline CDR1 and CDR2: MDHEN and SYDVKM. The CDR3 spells CASSLWGRDRVDNSPLHF. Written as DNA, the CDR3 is TGTGCCAGCAGTTTATGGGGCCGGGACAGGGTCGATAATTCACCCCTCCACTTT.

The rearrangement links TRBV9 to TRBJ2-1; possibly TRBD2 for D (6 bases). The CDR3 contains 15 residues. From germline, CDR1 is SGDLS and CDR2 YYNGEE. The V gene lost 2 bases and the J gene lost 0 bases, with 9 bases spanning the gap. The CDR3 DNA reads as TGTGCCAGCAGCGTCTGGGACTTCTCCTACAATGAGCAGTTCTTC. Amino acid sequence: CASSVWDFSYNEQFF.

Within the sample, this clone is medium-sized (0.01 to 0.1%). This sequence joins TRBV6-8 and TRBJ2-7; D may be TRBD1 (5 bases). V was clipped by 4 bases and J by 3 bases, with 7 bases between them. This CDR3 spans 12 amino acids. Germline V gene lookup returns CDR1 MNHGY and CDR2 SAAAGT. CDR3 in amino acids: CASSLDSYEQYV. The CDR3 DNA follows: TGTGCCAGCAGTTTAGACAGCTACGAGCAGTACGTC.

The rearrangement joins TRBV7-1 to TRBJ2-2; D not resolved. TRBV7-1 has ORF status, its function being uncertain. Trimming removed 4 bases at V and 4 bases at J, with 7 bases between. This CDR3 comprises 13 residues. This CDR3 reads CASSLARTGELFF. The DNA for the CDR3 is TGTGCCAGCAGCTTAGCCCGCACCGGGGAGCTGTTTTTT.

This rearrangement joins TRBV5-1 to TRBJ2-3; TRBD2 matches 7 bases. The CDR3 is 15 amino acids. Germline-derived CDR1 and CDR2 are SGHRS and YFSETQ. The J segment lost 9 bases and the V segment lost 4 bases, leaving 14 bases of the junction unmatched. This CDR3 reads CASSEGSGAGFTQYF. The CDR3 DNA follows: TGCGCCAGCAGCGAAGGAAGCGGGGCGGGCTTCACGCAGTATTTT.

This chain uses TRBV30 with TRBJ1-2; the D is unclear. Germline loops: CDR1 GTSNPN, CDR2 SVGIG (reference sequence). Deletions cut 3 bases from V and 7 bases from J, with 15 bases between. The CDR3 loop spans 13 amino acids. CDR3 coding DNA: TGTGCCTGGAGCGAAGTAGGGATCGGTGGCTACACCTTC. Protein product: CAWSEVGIGGYTF.

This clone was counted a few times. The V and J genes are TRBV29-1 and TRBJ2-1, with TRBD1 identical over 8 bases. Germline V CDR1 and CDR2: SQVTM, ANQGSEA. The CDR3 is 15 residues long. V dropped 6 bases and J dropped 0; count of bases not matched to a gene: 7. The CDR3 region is CSVGTGSGSYNEQFF. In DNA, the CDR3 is TGCAGCGTGGGGACAGGATCGGGCTCCTACAATGAGCAGTTCTTC.

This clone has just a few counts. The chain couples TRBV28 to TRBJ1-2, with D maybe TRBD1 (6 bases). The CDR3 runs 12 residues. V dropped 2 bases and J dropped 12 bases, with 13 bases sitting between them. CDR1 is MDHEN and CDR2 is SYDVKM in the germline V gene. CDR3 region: CASSLPRGGNTF. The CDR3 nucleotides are TGTGCCAGCAGTTTACCCAGGGGAGGAAACACCTTC.

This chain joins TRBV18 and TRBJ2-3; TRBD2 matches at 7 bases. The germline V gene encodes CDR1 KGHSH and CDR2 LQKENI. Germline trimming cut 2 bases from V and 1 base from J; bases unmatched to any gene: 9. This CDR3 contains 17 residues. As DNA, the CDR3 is TGTGCCAGCTCACCAAGTTTGTCAGGGAGGGGCACAGATACGCAGTATTTT. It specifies CASSPSLSGRGTDTQYF.

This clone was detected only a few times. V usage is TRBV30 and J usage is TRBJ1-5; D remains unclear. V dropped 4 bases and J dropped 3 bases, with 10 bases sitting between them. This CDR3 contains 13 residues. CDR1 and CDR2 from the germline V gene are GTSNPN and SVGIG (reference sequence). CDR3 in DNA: TGTGCCTGGAATGCGGACCCCAATCAGCCCCAGCATTTT. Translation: CAWNADPNQPQHF.

This CDR3 reads CASQGVYNSPLHF. The DNA for the CDR3 is TGTGCCAGTCAGGGGGTCTATAATTCACCCCTCCACTTT. The chain couples TRBV14 to TRBJ1-6, with 7 nucleotides matching TRBD1. V shed 9 bases and J 3 bases; nucleotides not matched to a gene: 2. There are 13 residues in the CDR3. Germline lookup yields CDR1 SGHDN and CDR2 FVKESK.

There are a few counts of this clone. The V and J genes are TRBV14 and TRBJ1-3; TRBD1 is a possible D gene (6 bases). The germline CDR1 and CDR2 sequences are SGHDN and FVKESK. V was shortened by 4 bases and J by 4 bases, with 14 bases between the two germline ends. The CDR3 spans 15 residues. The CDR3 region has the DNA TGTGCCAGCAGCCGATCCAGGGGTAGGGGAAACACCATATATTTT. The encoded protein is CASSRSRGRGNTIYF.